These 30 T cell receptor beta chains were sequenced from one sample in a study of T cells in localized non-small cell lung cancer. The repertoire was sequenced with immunoSEQ multiplex PCR; TCRdb's copy has only in-frame clones and lacks some. Counted here are 4,000 to 6,000 clones, under 60% occurring once; the ten biggest clones make up over 3.5%. Source: lymph node tissue, taken before any cancer treatment. Receptor source: a male donor older than 55 with stage I squamous cell lung carcinoma.

In this sample, this clone turned up once. Here the CDR3 DNA reads TGTGCCTGGAGTGGGGCAGCGGGAGAGAATTCCCCAAGGAAGTACTTC. Translation gives CAWSGAAGENSPRKYF. This chain links TRBV30 with TRBJ2-7, with TRBD2 matching 8 bases. The CDR3 runs to 16 residues. With V trimmed by 1 base and J by 11 bases, 19 bases remained unmatched. Germline V lookup: CDR1 GTSNPN, CDR2 SVGIG (reference sequence). The full variable domain, rest sourced from reference TRBV30 and TRBJ2-7, is SQTIHQWPATLVQPVGSPLSLECTVEGTSNPNLYWYRQAAGRGLQLLFYSVGIGQISSEVPQNLSASRPQDRQFILSSKKLLLSDSGFYLCAWSGAAGENSPRKYFGPGTRLTVT.

The chain combines TRBV11-3 with TRBJ2-3, with D hard to call. CDR3 length equals 14 residues. Germline assignment: CDR1 SGHNT and CDR2 YENEEA. The V end was cut by 5 bases, the J end by 5 bases, with 14 bases between. CDR3 amino acids: CASSPNPSEDTQYF. For the CDR3, the DNA is TGTGCCAGCAGCCCCAACCCGTCGGAAGATACGCAGTATTTT.

The rearrangement joins TRBV5-1 to TRBJ2-5; D might be TRBD1 (6 bases). V lost 1 base, J lost 2 bases, and 15 bases lay in between. The CDR3 sequence is 16 residues long. Germline V gene sequence: CDR1 SGHRS, CDR2 YFSETQ. In nucleotides, the CDR3 is TGCGCCAGCAGCTTGTATACAGGGCCCCCACAAGAGACCCAGTACTTC. Translated, it gives CASSLYTGPPQETQYF.

The rearrangement uses TRBV14 and TRBJ2-7, with D unresolved. Germline loops: CDR1 SGHDN, CDR2 FVKESK. There are 14 residues in the CDR3. V shed 3 bases and J shed 9 bases, with 18 bases lying between them. The CDR3, as DNA: TGTGCCAGCAGCCACCGGGCTGGGGATGGCGGGCAGTACTTC. It specifies CASSHRAGDGGQYF.

The CDR3 reads CASSFGGTGVDQPQHF. CDR3 coding DNA: TGTGCCAGCAGTTTCGGTGGGACAGGGGTCGATCAGCCCCAGCATTTT. V usage is TRBV28 and J usage is TRBJ1-5; 10 bases line up with TRBD1. V gave up 3 bases and J gave up 5 bases; unmatched junction bases: 7. The CDR3 contains 16 residues. From germline, CDR1 is MDHEN and CDR2 SYDVKM.

This clone occurred a few times. This chain connects TRBV6-8 to TRBJ2-7, with 10 bases lining up with TRBD2. Germline V gene lookup returns CDR1 MNHGY and CDR2 SAAAGT. V gave up 6 bases and J gave up 6 bases; unmatched junction bases: 14. The CDR3 runs 16 residues. The CDR3 coding sequence is TGTGCCAGCAGCTCCTCCTTAGCGGGAGGTGTGGGCGAGCAGTACTTC. It is translated as CASSSSLAGGVGEQYF.

The rearrangement joins TRBV6-8 to TRBJ2-3; TRBD2 matches at 10 bases. The CDR3 is 13 amino acids. Germline V gene lookup returns CDR1 MNHGY and CDR2 SAAAGT. With V trimmed by 8 bases and J by 5 bases, 4 bases remained unmatched. The CDR3 region has the DNA TGTGCCAGCCGAAGCGGGAGGGGAGATACGCAGTATTTT. Amino acids: CASRSGRGDTQYF.

This chain links TRBV11-3 with TRBJ2-7; 7 nucleotides agree with TRBD1. This CDR3 region has 14 residues. The germline gives CDR1 SGHNT, CDR2 YENEEA. The junction had 13 bases not matched to a gene; V was cut back by 5 bases and J by 9 bases. The CDR3 nucleotides are TGTGCCAGCAGCGAATCGACAGGGTTGATACGGCAGTACTTC. Translated, it gives CASSESTGLIRQYF.

The genes are TRBV28 and TRBJ2-5, with TRBD1 identical over 8 bases. The V segment lost 6 bases and the J segment 6 bases; nucleotides outside the gene matches: 12. This CDR3 contains 15 residues. Looked up from germline, CDR1 is MDHEN and CDR2 is SYDVKM. DNA for the CDR3: TGTGCCAGCAGACCCCACGGACAGGGCTTAAAGACCCAGTACTTC. Translating gives CASRPHGQGLKTQYF.

This clone was seen only a few times. In nucleotides, the CDR3 is TGTGCCAGCAGCTACCGGGACAGGGGGGACAATGAGCAGTTCTTC. Translating it yields CASSYRDRGDNEQFF. The V call is TRBV7-5, the J call TRBJ2-1; the table gives TRBD1 as D, unverified against the DNA. TRBV7-5 is reported as a pseudogene. The CDR3 runs 15 residues.

This clone was seen a handful of times. CDR3: CASSIQGMETQYF. The DNA for the CDR3 is TGTGCCAGTAGTATACAGGGAATGGAGACCCAGTACTTC. This chain joins TRBV19 and TRBJ2-5; D is possibly TRBD1 (5 bases). The germline CDR1 and CDR2 sequences are LNHDA and SQIVND (reference sequence). This CDR3 is built from 13 residues. Trimming removed 2 bases from V and 5 bases from J, with 9 bases in between.

CDR3 DNA sequence: TGTGCCAGCAGTTACTCGGCGGCTACCACAAACACTGAAGCTTTCTTT. Translation gives CASSYSAATTNTEAFF. The chain employs TRBV6-8 and TRBJ1-1; D not certain. Germline CDR1 and CDR2: MNHGY and SAAAGT. The CDR3 extends over 16 amino acids. The ends were cut back, 0 bases at V and 2 bases at J, with 13 bases in the middle.

The V gene is TRBV19, the J gene TRBJ2-1; tentatively, D is TRBD2 (6 bases). CDR1 is LNHDA, CDR2 SQIVND, per germline (reference sequence). CDR3 length: 16 residues. V lost 2 bases and J 10 bases, leaving 21 bases between the germline ends. The CDR3 spells CASSIRLAPTHREQFF. The CDR3 bases are TGTGCCAGTAGTATAAGGCTAGCGCCCACCCATAGGGAGCAGTTCTTC.

CDR3 DNA: TGTGCCAGCAGTTTAAGGTCTATTGGGGCTTTCTTT. Protein: CASSLRSIGAFF. V usage is TRBV28 and J usage is TRBJ1-1; D not certain. The V gene lost 2 bases and the J gene lost 11 bases, with 12 bases spanning the gap. The CDR3 is made up of 12 amino acids. Germline V gives CDR1 MDHEN, CDR2 SYDVKM.

This chain connects TRBV19 to TRBJ2-1, with 7 bases lining up with TRBD2. This CDR3 has 16 residues. The germline V gene has CDR1 LNHDA and CDR2 SQIVND (reference sequence). The V and J ends lost 0 bases and 0 bases, in that order; junction bases with no gene match: 2. This CDR3 reads CASSIEPSGSYNEQFF. The CDR3 DNA reads TGTGCCAGTAGTATAGAGCCTAGCGGCTCCTACAATGAGCAGTTCTTC.

The chain combines TRBV28 with TRBJ2-2; the D is unclear. Trimming cost V 4 bases and J 2 bases, with 5 bases left between them. Germline V gene sequence: CDR1 MDHEN, CDR2 SYDVKM. The CDR3 contains 13 residues. The CDR3 DNA reads as TGTGCCAGCAGTTCCTTCAACACCGGGGAGCTGTTTTTT. This gives the protein CASSSFNTGELFF.

The J gene is TRBJ2-2, the V gene TRBV30; the D gene is possibly TRBD1 (5 bases). The CDR3 runs 18 residues. Trimming left V 2 bases short and J 7 bases short, with 26 bases between. The V gene's germline CDR1 is GTSNPN and CDR2 SVGIG (reference sequence). The CDR3 is CAWSKGIRQGGMYGELFF. As DNA, the CDR3 is TGTGCCTGGAGTAAGGGAATAAGGCAGGGTGGGATGTACGGGGAGCTGTTTTTT.

This clone appeared a few times. V and J are TRBV30 and TRBJ1-1; D uncertain. CDR1 is GTSNPN and CDR2 is SVGIG in the germline V gene (reference sequence). The CDR3 extends over 13 amino acids. V lost 5 bases and J lost 5, with 15 bases in between. CDR3 loop: CAWGPFGKTEAFF. Here the CDR3 DNA reads TGTGCCTGGGGTCCCTTCGGGAAGACTGAAGCTTTCTTT.

The chain employs TRBV19 and TRBJ1-1; D unclear. This CDR3 comprises 15 residues. In germline, CDR1 is LNHDA, CDR2 SQIVND (reference sequence). V was trimmed by 2 bases and J by 3 bases, leaving 13 bases between them. The CDR3 region has the DNA TGTGCCAGTAGTATAACCGCGGCAGAATACACTGAAGCTTTCTTT. Translated: CASSITAAEYTEAFF. Based on the CDR3 plus reference TRBV19 and TRBJ1-1, the full variable domain is DGGITQSPKYLFRKEGQNVTLSCEQNLNHDAMYWYRQDPGQGLRLIYYSQIVNDFQKGDIAEGYSVSREKKESFPLTVTSAQKNPTAFYLCASSITAAEYTEAFFGQGTRLTVV.

V usage is TRBV6-8 and J usage is TRBJ1-1; TRBD1 matches at 9 bases. The length of the CDR3 is 14 residues. V gave up 10 bases and J gave up 5 bases; unmatched junction bases: 11. Germline V gene sequence: CDR1 MNHGY, CDR2 SAAAGT. CDR3 loop: CANSIDRGGTEAFF. CDR3 DNA sequence: TGTGCCAACAGCATCGACAGGGGGGGAACTGAAGCTTTCTTT.

This clone was found a few times. The V gene is TRBV9, the J gene TRBJ1-5; unclear D gene. Looked up from germline, CDR1 is SGDLS and CDR2 is YYNGEE. V lost 0 bases and J lost 4, with 5 bases in between. The CDR3 consists of 13 residues. This CDR3 reads CASSVDMNQPQHF. The CDR3 nucleotides are TGTGCCAGCAGCGTAGATATGAATCAGCCCCAGCATTTT. Looking up the rest from reference TRBV9 and TRBJ1-5 gives the full variable domain: DSGVTQTPKHLITATGQRVTLRCSPRSGDLSVYWYQQSLDQGLQFLIQYYNGEERAKGNILERFSAQQFPDLHSELNLSSLELGDSALYFCASSVDMNQPQHFGDGTRLSIL.

Only a few counts were recorded for this clone. The germline gene is not matched at one end of the junction; a read error may be the cause. The V and J genes are TRBV30 and TRBJ1-2; 11 positions agree with TRBD1. The CDR3 is 13 amino acids. Germline CDR1 reads GTSNPN; CDR2 reads SVGIG (reference sequence). The CDR3 sequence is CTWSVGQGARYTF. CDR3 in DNA: TGTACCTGGAGTGTTGGACAGGGGGCTCGCTACACCTTC.

V usage is TRBV6-7 and J usage is TRBJ1-1, with TRBD1 identical over 10 bases. TRBV6-7 is an ORF, and what it does is uncertain. Germline trimming cut 4 bases from V and 1 base from J; bases unmatched to any gene: 9. This CDR3 is built from 17 residues. CDR3 in amino acids: CASSSTGTGAPNTEAFF. Here the CDR3 DNA reads TGTGCCAGCAGTTCGACCGGGACAGGGGCGCCGAACACTGAAGCTTTCTTT.

V usage is TRBV30 and J usage is TRBJ2-3; D gene ambiguous. V lost 2 bases and J lost 4, with 13 bases in between. Germline values: CDR1 GTSNPN, CDR2 SVGIG (reference sequence). The CDR3 is made up of 14 amino acids. The CDR3 here is CAWSKGFGADTQYF. In DNA form, the CDR3 reads TGTGCCTGGAGTAAGGGATTCGGCGCAGATACGCAGTATTTT.

Only one count was recorded for this clone. In nucleotides, the CDR3 is TGTGCCAGCTCACGACAGTTCTCTAATGAAAAACTGTTTTTT. It yields the protein CASSRQFSNEKLFF. The genes are TRBV18 and TRBJ1-4; tentative D call: TRBD1 (5 bases). Germline V CDR1 and CDR2: KGHSH, LQKENI. The V gene lost 4 bases and the J gene lost 3 bases, with 9 bases spanning the gap. This CDR3 spans 14 amino acids.

This clone showed up just once. The chain has TRBV28 and TRBJ1-2; 7 bases fit TRBD1. This CDR3 has 12 residues. CDR1 and CDR2 from the germline V gene are MDHEN and SYDVKM. V lost 7 bases and J lost 5; bases outside the gene matches: 4. CDR3 amino acids: CASISGGYGYTF. In nucleotides, the CDR3 is TGTGCCAGCATCTCAGGGGGATATGGCTACACCTTC.

The chain uses TRBV18 and TRBJ2-5; 10 nucleotides agree with TRBD1. The CDR3 has 15 amino acids. The trim removed 5 bases at V and 3 bases at J, leaving 6 bases unmatched. CDR1 is KGHSH and CDR2 is LQKENI in the germline V gene. The DNA of the CDR3 is TGTGCCAGCTCATCGGGACAGGGGCTGGAAGAGACCCAGTACTTC. Translating gives CASSSGQGLEETQYF.

V gene TRBV19 combines with J gene TRBJ2-2; 8 bases map to TRBD1. V shed 0 bases, J shed 4 bases, and the junction held 16 bases outside the gene matches. There are 20 residues in the CDR3. CDR1 is LNHDA, CDR2 SQIVND, per germline (reference sequence). The CDR3 reads CASSIDWKRSRGRGTGELFF. CDR3 sequence (DNA): TGTGCCAGTAGTATAGATTGGAAAAGGAGCAGGGGGCGCGGCACCGGGGAGCTGTTTTTT.

The CDR3 nucleotides are TGTGCCAGCTCCCCCACCCGGGACACAGATACGCAGTATTTT. Its translation: CASSPTRDTDTQYF. The gene calls are TRBV18 and TRBJ2-3, with TRBD2 as a possible D gene (5 bases). V was clipped by 6 bases and J by 2 bases, with 12 bases between them. The CDR3 is 14 residues long. Germline V gene lookup returns CDR1 KGHSH and CDR2 LQKENI.

The chain uses TRBV6-4 and TRBJ2-2; D might be TRBD2 (5 bases). Between the trimmed V and J ends, which lost 6 bases and 3 bases, there was a span of 14 bases. The germline gives CDR1 MRHNA, CDR2 SNTAGT. The length of the CDR3 is 15 residues. The CDR3 region is CASSLAGSYTGELFF. The CDR3 DNA reads TGTGCCAGCAGCCTAGCCGGGTCTTACACCGGGGAGCTGTTTTTT.